The source of this T cell receptor beta chain is a study of blood T cell repertoires in COVID-19. Study overall: Donors in the United States, Italy and Spain gave samples during acute or convalescent COVID-19. Sources were T cells, B-cell-depleted T cells, or PBMCs; the material itself was cDNA or gDNA.

As originally analysed: Nucleated cell counts were estimated from reference gene primer amplification. The repertoire was sequenced with immunoSEQ multiplex PCR; TCRdb's copy has only in-frame clones and lacks some. D and trimming come from the DNA, and the V and J calls and clone size come from that table. The data hold tens of thousands of clones, with about 90% observed a single time. Only a few counts were recorded for this clone. V shed 4 bases, J shed 8 bases, and the junction held 8 bases outside the gene matches. The CDR3 is made up of 13 amino acids. The V gene's germline CDR1 is SGDLS and CDR2 YYNGEE.

The receptor was derived from a human donor in a cohort sampled during active COVID-19. The chain has TRBV9 and TRBJ1-1; 7 positions agree with TRBD1. The sequencing input was peripheral blood. The CDR3 bases are TGTGCCAGCAGCTTCCGACCGGACAGGGAAGCTTTCTTT. Translation gives CASSFRPDREAFF. Full variable domain (outside the CDR3, taken from reference TRBV9 and TRBJ1-1): DSGVTQTPKHLITATGQRVTLRCSPRSGDLSVYWYQQSLDQGLQFLIQYYNGEERAKGNILERFSAQQFPDLHSELNLSSLELGDSALYFCASSFRPDREAFFGQGTRLTVV.